The sequence of this T cell receptor (beta chain) was determined in a study of T cell repertoires in cytomegalovirus infection. This clonotype was seen a few times. The germline V gene encodes CDR1 SEHNR and CDR2 FQNEAQ (reference sequence). CDR3 length: 14 amino acids. Trimming took off 4 bases at V and 2 bases at J, with 12 bases between the two ends. One entry per CDR3 protein, called by TCRdb with MiXCR from the reads. The sample contains around 330,000 distinct CDR3 sequences, 15% to 20% of which appear only once. This chain connects TRBV7-9 to TRBJ2-7; D gene ambiguous. This receptor was taken from a human donor in good health (CMV status not recorded). Some clones in this sample may be carry-over from other donors' samples. Sequencing was carried out using PBMCs. In DNA form, the CDR3 reads TGTGCCAGCAGCTCCCCGGCAGAAACCTACGAGCAGTACTTC. Translation: CASSSPAETYEQYF.